The clone carrying this T cell receptor (beta chain) was counted ten times or more. Antigen: not known. The data were obtained in a study of CD8+CD57+ T cells in acquired aplastic anemia. About the study: Each DNA sample taken from sorted CD4+ and CD8+ cells came to 3.2 ug on average. As sequenced from healthy donors, CD4+ cells averaged approximately 11 million reads.

Whole-study results and caveats: Some 29 shared CD8+ CDR3s appeared highly expressed within patients' immunodominant clones.

Genomic DNA was employed as the template in profiling TCR beta VDJ and CDR3. Each CDR3 protein is one row after TCRdb ran MiXCR on the reads. The data hold some 220,000 distinct CDR3 sequences, with roughly 35% observed a single time. This CDR3 is 11 amino acids long. Germline values: CDR1 DFQATT, CDR2 SNEGSKA (reference sequence). The V end was cut by 3 bases, the J end by 9 bases, with 12 bases between. This TCR derives from a human donor in good health, serving as a control. The material sequenced was sorted CD4+, CD8+, or CD8+CD57+ T cells (not recorded which) from PBMCs. The chain employs TRBV20-1 and TRBJ2-7; tentatively, D is TRBD2 (6 bases). CDR3 nucleotides: TGCAGTGCTAGGGTTAGCGGCGGGCAGTACTTC. This gives the protein CSARVSGGQYF.